Detailed here is one TCR beta chain. What antigen it recognizes has not been identified. No clone much larger than this one lies a single base away; base qualities are absent. TCRbeta CDR3 regions were amplified from genomic DNA by means of the immunoSEQ Assay, a bias-controlled multiplex PCR. On the authors' methods: The number of nucleated cells in each sample was estimated by amplification of reference gene primers within the assay. Sequence reads were collapsed and filtered to measure the absolute abundance of every unique TCRbeta CDR3 rearrangement. For each sample, productive Simpson clonality was calculated as the square root of Simpson's diversity index over productive rearrangements. TCRdb took over this immuneACCESS table, retaining in-frame rearrangements with V and J assigned. Such tables are incomplete; in checked studies, under half of the missing clones stem from an unresolved V gene, and the remainder is unexplained. V and J calls and clone size come straight from that table; D and trimming were deduced from the DNA. In this sample the table shows 120,000 to 150,000 clones, approximately 88% of which occur a single time. Of the sample, 28% is held by the ten largest clones.

This record comes from a study of blood T cell repertoires in COVID-19 (dated by TCRdb to between 2020 and 2021). Study-level background: Samples covering the acute and convalescent phases of COVID-19 were provided by collaborators in the United States, Italy and Spain. Samples were obtained from the ongoing ImmuneRACE study (first 160 participants) and from some 1,300 subjects provided by 6 global collaborators. The repertoires were released in a freely available public database intended as a resource for research on the immune response to SARS-CoV-2. The prospective study material was composed of cDNA or gDNA derived from T cells, B-cell-depleted T cells, or PBMCs. The dataset comprised deeply sampled blood TCRbeta repertoires from subjects exposed to, actively infected with, or recovered from COVID-19. Nearly every sample came with metadata listing a de-identified subject ID, COVID-19 status, age in years and sex. HLA class I and class II types, where available, came from metadata supplied by the sample provider rather than from assay-based typing.

The collaborating institutions used their own protocols to collect whole blood in K2EDTA tubes. For TCRbeta analysis, collaborators shipped samples in one of three forms: frozen whole blood, isolated PBMCs, or DNA extracted from either of those sample types. Broader findings and caveats from the paper: How much clinical and demographic metadata was included differed by source and by participant, and the metadata was provided uncurated.

The material sequenced was peripheral blood. The receptor was derived from a human donor in a cohort sampled during active COVID-19.

This receptor carries the CDR3 CASRGQANQPQHF. The DNA is as follows: TGTGCCAGCAGAGGACAGGCTAATCAGCCCCAGCATTTT. The chain is encoded by TRBV12-3 or TRBV12-4 joined to TRBJ1-5; TRBD1 aligns with 7 central bases. Unmatched junction bases come to 3, with V trimmed by 6 bases and J by 4 bases. Inclusive of the bounding cysteine and phenylalanine, the CDR3 is 13 residues long. The sequence is cut down to CDR3 DNA, 39 bases in frame from base 1.